This T cell receptor (beta chain) was obtained from a study of cytomegalovirus exposure and HLA in healthy donors (dated by TCRdb to 2015 to 2018). A note on the overall study: In an earlier analysis of some 550 of the donors, 276 Gb of sequence data and 117 million unique TCR beta sequences from about 190 million T cells were reported. The study profiled the T cell repertoires of hundreds of subjects by immunosequencing and related them to cytomegalovirus serostatus. Because of strong linkage in the cohort, 5 or 6 DR-DQ haplotypes were treated as single units for association and clustering. An earlier analysis of around 540 of the donors applied high-throughput TCR beta sequencing to assess whether each TCR beta V gene segment acted as functional or pseudogenic. Every discovery cohort repertoire had been produced on one sequencing platform. An early release covering approximately 600 HLA-typed donors comprised 250 to 350 gigabases of sequencing data and 85 million to 100 million unique TCR sequences. High-throughput TCR immunosequencing, statistical association of individual TCRs with disease status, and machine learning were combined to predict cytomegalovirus infection status. A separate validation cohort of 100 to 150 different subjects was used in addition to the 666-subject first cohort. On average, around 200,000 unique TCR beta nucleotide sequences were sequenced per donor among a few hundred genotyped donors of the cohort, with roughly 19% of those sequences being non-productive. A later genetic analysis took genome-wide SNP genotypes for about 65% of the roughly 670 donors and used that subset as a discovery cohort. HLA typing covered class I and class II loci at four-digit resolution. Donor age, sex, ethnicity and CMV serostatus were compiled together with the repertoire data. Among the roughly 400 genotyped donors, around 79% belonged to the genetic ancestry cluster associated with self-reported Caucasian donors. The aim of the study was to test whether cataloging public T cell receptors could identify signatures of past pathogen exposure. The later analysis used no new phenotypic data to find candidate immune exposures, relying instead on TCR beta sequences and their occurrence across donors. In a later analysis, previously published TCR beta repertoires from 500 to 750 donors were re-analyzed and high-resolution HLA genotyping was added so that TCR occurrence patterns could be studied. Typing coverage varied by locus: roughly 629-630 donors for A, B, C, DRB1 and DQB1; roughly 500 for DQA1; over 600 for DPA1; roughly 470 for DPB1.

The paper's findings and limits, for the study overall: In a later analysis, TCR association rates were found to vary across HLA loci, with the most associated TCRs seen for DRB1 alleles and the fewest for HLA-C alleles. While some public TCRs were present in many individuals, most TCR sequences turned up only very rarely across donors. Immune exposure information for the cohort was limited to CMV serostatus. A further reported finding was that TCR beta sequences accurately predicted the HLA-A and HLA-B alleles for most subjects in the first cohort. According to a later analysis, parvovirus B19, influenza, CMV and Epstein-Barr virus appeared linked to several top co-occurrence clusters. At a false discovery rate of 0.05, a later analysis linked under 20,000 TCR beta sequences to specific HLA alleles. The earlier analysis of 587 of the donors excluded roughly 17 rarely observed V segments, including chromosome 9 orphons, because counts were too low. Broadly in line with IMGT annotations, most TCR beta V segments showed up in productive rearrangements about 90% or about 30% of the time in an earlier analysis of under 700 of the donors. The authors suggested that the approach could potentially be extended to other disease states and immunological phenotypes. Most CMV-associated TCR beta chains appeared to be HLA-restricted in a later analysis, and the HLA associations seemed to be driven largely by CMV exposure. Compared with the roughly 700-donor mean, donors in an Asian-associated ancestry cluster had fewer N-insertions in productive TCRs, according to a later genetic analysis. The study listed approximately 150 TCR beta chains as associated with cytomegalovirus. The sequencing pipeline was judged likely to have produced a cluster of highly shared sequence variants as a technical artifact. In a later analysis, HLA-associated TCR beta chains were found to be more clonally expanded and to have lower generation probabilities than equally common non-associated chains. Correlated functional status among segregating V segments might be attributable to linkage disequilibrium, but an unknown experimental factor could not be ruled out. Because some donors lacked HLA typing at each locus, the association tests relied only on the typed subset. When HLA alleles, especially DR and DQ, strongly co-occurred, attributing TCR associations to individual alleles was difficult. Because the 87-base-pair reads could not distinguish some IMGT-functional V segments, including TRBV6-2 and TRBV6-3, those segments were excluded. An association between a missense DCLRE1C variant and V-gene and J-gene trimming of TCR beta chains was found in a later genetic analysis and replicated in an independent cohort. The classifier was reported to diagnose cytomegalovirus status with high specificity and sensitivity in both the original cohort and the validation cohort. The presence/absence analyses assumed that sequencing depth was roughly uniform across donors, and that assumption may not be true. This cohort had only TCR beta chains sequenced, and the lack of alpha or paired-chain data limited which features could be detected. In vitro tests confirmed that a few of the cytomegalovirus-associated TCR beta chains recognize cytomegalovirus antigens.

The cohort comprised fewer than 700 healthy bone marrow donors. All cohort members were sampled while nominally healthy, although unrecorded immune exposures were likely present. The donor was CMV seronegative and belonged to the group of 352 seronegative cohort members. Each donor provided a peripheral blood sample, and peripheral blood mononuclear cells were used for TCR beta sequencing. The Qiagen DNeasy Blood Extraction Kit was used to extract genomic DNA from the blood cell samples. The method was the immunoSEQ multiplex PCR assay. For the multiplex PCR, a mixture combining 60 forward primers for TCR Vbeta segments and 13 reverse primers for TCR Jbeta segments was used. A multiplex PCR assay on genomic DNA amplified the CDR3 region of rearranged TCR beta genes. Amplified TCR beta libraries were sequenced as 87-base-pair reads on the Illumina HiSeq System. The authors processed their data as follows. A later analysis counted 75 million to 100 million unique TCR beta chains across the 690 or so repertoires, and roughly 9.9 million of these chains were shared by at least two donors. A nearest-neighbor algorithm error-corrected the raw reads and collapsed the reads into unique sequences, merging closely related sequences to remove PCR and sequencing errors. V, D and J gene segments were assigned by aligning CDR3 sequences to IMGT reference sequences. For a sequence to be retained, a match of at least six nucleotides to both a V gene segment and a J gene segment was required. Rearrangements were called productive when the CDR3 lacked stop codons and stayed in frame with V and J; all others were non-productive. Following IMGT convention, CDR3 was defined as the stretch from the second conserved V-encoded cysteine to the conserved J-encoded phenylalanine. The earlier analysis of more than 450 of the donors excluded sequences that lacked an unambiguous match to a single V gene segment. An earlier analysis of just under 600 of the donors called V segments functional above 56.7% productive rearrangements and segregating when the between-donor standard deviation exceeded 5%. A statistical classification framework was developed to diagnose cytomegalovirus status using the catalog of TCR beta chain sequences. A later analysis assigned V and J genes by comparing TCR nucleotide sequences with IMGT/GENE-DB human TR gene sequences. Using the TCRdist pipeline, a later analysis assigned CDR3 sequences along with most-parsimonious VDJ recombination scenarios. A later analysis defined each TCR beta chain by its CDR3 amino acid sequence plus V-gene family, and excluded reads lacking a unique V-gene family. As a way to deal with suspected cross-contamination and a sequencing artifact, a later analysis dropped 450 to 600 nucleotide sequences that were highly shared and had low generation probability. A later analysis calculated a clonal expansion index for each public chain from normalized within-repertoire ranks of inferred template counts. A later analysis computed generation probabilities with a VDJ recombination model fitted to out-of-frame rearrangements, and checked the results against IGoR. In a later analysis, TCR-TCR, TCR-HLA and TCR-CMV co-occurrence was scored with hypergeometric tests, and a repertoire-size bias correction was applied to TCR pairs. In a later analysis, false discovery rates were estimated by permuting HLA or CMV assignments 20 times. In a later analysis, co-occurring TCRs were grouped using DBSCAN, with TCRdist sequence similarity added in when clustering inside HLA-allele-positive subsets. Repertoires with fewer than 30,000 or more than 120,000 public chains, plus five repertoires with anomalous nucleotide sharing, were excluded from co-occurrence clustering. The clones in this table, taken by TCRdb from immuneACCESS, are in-frame only. Not every clone is retained; where verified, under half of the shortfall comes from an unresolved V gene, and the cause of the rest is unknown. D and trimming come from the DNA, and the V and J calls and clone size come from that table. Here the sample has about 160,000 clones; 75% to 85% occur a single time. The top ten clonotypes cover about 4.7% of the sample.

The trim is 5 bases for V and 2 bases for J, with a gap of 12 bases between the germline ends. The germline V gene specifies SGHTA as CDR1 and FQGTGA as CDR2. Reading from cysteine to phenylalanine, the CDR3 counts 14 amino acids. Solely the CDR3 DNA is kept, with 42 bases framed from the first base. A word on this clone: Its target antigen remains unknown. The input lacks base qualities; no much larger clone sits a single base away.

Sample: PBMCs. The source of this sequence is a man between 25 and 39 years old in good health and CMV-seronegative. The chain is assembled from TRBV7-3 and TRBJ2-5; possibly the D gene is TRBD2, per 5 matching bases. Read as DNA, the sequence is TGTGCCAGCAGCCTCGGCGGGCTACAAGAGACCCAGTACTTC. The encoded protein is CASSLGGLQETQYF.